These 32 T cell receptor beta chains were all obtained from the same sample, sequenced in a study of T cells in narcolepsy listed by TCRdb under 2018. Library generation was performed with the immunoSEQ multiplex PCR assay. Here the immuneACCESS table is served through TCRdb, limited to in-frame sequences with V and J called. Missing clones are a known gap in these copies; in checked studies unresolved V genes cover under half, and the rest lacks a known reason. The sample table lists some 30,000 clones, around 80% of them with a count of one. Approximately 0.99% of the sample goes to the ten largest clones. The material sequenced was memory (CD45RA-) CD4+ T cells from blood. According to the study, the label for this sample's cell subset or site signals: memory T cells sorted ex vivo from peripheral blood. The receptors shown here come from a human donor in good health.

The chain's CDR3 is CASSLGLPGANEKLFF. CDR3 coding DNA: TGCGCCAGCAGCTTGGGACTTCCGGGGGCTAATGAAAAACTGTTTTTT. The chain recombines TRBV5-1 with TRBJ1-4, with a tentative D call TRBD1 (5 bases). This CDR3 contains 16 residues. Trimming cost V 0 bases and J 3 bases, with 12 bases left between them. CDR1 is SGHRS and CDR2 is YFSETQ in the germline V gene.

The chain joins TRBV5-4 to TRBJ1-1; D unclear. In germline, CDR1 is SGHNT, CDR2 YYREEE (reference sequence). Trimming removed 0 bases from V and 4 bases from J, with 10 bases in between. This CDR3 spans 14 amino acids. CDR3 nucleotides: TGTGCCAGCAGCTTGGAGGGCGTCCCCACTGAAGCTTTCTTT. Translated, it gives CASSLEGVPTEAFF.

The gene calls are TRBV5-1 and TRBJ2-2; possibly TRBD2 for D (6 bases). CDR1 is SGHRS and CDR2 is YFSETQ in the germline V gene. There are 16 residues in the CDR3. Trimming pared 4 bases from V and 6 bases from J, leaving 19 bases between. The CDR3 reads CASSRRGTGAAGELFF. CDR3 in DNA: TGCGCCAGCAGCCGGAGGGGCACGGGAGCGGCCGGGGAGCTGTTTTTT.

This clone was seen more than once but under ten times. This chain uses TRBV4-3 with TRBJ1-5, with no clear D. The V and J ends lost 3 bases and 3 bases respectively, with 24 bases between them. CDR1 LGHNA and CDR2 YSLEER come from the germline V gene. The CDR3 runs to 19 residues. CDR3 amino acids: CASSQVPDSLPFLNQPQHF. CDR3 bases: TGCGCCAGCAGCCAGGTTCCGGACTCTCTCCCGTTCCTCAATCAGCCCCAGCATTTT.

CDR3 in amino acids: CASSMLGGPDNSPLHF. CDR3 coding DNA: TGTGCCAGTAGTATGTTGGGGGGGCCGGACAATTCACCCCTCCACTTT. The rearrangement links TRBV19 to TRBJ1-6, with D tentatively TRBD1 (6 bases). V was cut by 3 bases and J by 7 bases, with 16 bases left in between. The CDR3 runs 16 residues. In germline, CDR1 is LNHDA, CDR2 SQIVND (reference sequence).

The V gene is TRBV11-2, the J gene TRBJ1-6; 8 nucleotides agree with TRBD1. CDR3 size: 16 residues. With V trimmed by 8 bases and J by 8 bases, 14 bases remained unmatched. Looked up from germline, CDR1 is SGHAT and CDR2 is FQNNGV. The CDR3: CASRLGTGTGDSPLHF. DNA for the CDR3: TGTGCCAGCCGCCTCGGGACCGGGACAGGCGATTCACCCCTCCACTTT. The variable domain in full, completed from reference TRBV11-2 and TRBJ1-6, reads EAGVAQSPRYKIIEKRQSVAFWCNPISGHATLYWYQQILGQGPKLLIQFQNNGVVDDSQLPKDRFSAERLKGVDSTLKIQPAKLEDSAVYLCASRLGTGTGDSPLHFGNGTRLTVT.

The CDR3: CASSGLVEETQYF. The CDR3 nucleotides are TGTGCCAGCAGTGGGTTGGTAGAAGAGACCCAGTACTTC. The V gene is TRBV6-5, the J gene TRBJ2-5; D is ambiguous. Germline V CDR1 and CDR2: MNHEY, SVGAGI. V gave up 5 bases and J gave up 3 bases, with 10 bases separating them. The CDR3 sequence is 13 residues long.

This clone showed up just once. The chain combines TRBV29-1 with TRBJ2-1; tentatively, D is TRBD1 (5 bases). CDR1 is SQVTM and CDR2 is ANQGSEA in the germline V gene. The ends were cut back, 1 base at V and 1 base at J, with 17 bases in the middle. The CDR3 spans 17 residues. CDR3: CSVEGVLGRVSYNEQFF. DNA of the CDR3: TGCAGCGTTGAAGGAGTCTTGGGCAGGGTGTCCTACAATGAGCAGTTCTTC.

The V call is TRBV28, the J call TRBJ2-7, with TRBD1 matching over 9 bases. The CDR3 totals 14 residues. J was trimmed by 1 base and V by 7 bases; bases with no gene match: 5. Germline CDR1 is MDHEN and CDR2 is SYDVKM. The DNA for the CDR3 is TGTGCCAGCATGATGACAGGGGGATCCTACGAGCAGTACTTC. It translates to CASMMTGGSYEQYF. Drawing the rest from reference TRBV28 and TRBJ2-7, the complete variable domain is DVKVTQSSRYLVKRTGEKVFLECVQDMDHENMFWYRQDPGLGLRLIYFSYDVKMKEKGDIPEGYSVSREKKERFSLILESASTNQTSMYLCASMMTGGSYEQYFGPGTRLTVT.

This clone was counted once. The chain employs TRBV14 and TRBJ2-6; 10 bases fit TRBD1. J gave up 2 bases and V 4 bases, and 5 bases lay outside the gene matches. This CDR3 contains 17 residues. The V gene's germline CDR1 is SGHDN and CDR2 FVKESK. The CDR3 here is CASSPRQGAAGANVLTF. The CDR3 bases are TGTGCCAGCAGCCCTCGACAGGGGGCAGCTGGGGCCAACGTCCTGACTTTC.

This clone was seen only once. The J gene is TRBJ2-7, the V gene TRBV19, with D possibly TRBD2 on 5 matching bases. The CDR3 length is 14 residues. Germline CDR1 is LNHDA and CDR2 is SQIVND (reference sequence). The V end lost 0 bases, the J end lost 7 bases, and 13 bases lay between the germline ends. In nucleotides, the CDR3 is TGTGCCAGTAGTATAGACGGCTCAACGGGGGAGCAGTACTTC. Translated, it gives CASSIDGSTGEQYF.

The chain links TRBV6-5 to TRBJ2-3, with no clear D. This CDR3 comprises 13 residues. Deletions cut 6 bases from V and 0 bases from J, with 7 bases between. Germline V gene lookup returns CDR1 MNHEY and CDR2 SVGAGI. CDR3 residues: CASRFGSTDTQYF. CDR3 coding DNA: TGTGCCAGCAGATTTGGAAGCACAGATACGCAGTATTTT.

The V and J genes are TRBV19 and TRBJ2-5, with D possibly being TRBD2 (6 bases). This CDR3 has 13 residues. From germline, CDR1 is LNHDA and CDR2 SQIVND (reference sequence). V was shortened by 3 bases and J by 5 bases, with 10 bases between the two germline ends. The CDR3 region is CASSIALAETQYF. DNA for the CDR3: TGTGCCAGTAGTATTGCACTAGCTGAGACCCAGTACTTC.

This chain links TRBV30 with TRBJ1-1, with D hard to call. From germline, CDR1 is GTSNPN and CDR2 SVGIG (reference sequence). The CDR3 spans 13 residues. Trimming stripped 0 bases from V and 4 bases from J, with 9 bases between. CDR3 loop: CAWSVHGGTEAFF. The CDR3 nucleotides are TGTGCCTGGAGTGTACATGGAGGCACTGAAGCTTTCTTT.

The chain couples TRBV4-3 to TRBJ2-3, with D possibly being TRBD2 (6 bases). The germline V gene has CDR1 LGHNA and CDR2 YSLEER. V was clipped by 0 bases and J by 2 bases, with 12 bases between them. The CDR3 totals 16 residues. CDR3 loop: CASSQDRDSFTDTQYF. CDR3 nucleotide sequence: TGCGCCAGCAGCCAAGACAGGGACTCATTCACAGATACGCAGTATTTT.

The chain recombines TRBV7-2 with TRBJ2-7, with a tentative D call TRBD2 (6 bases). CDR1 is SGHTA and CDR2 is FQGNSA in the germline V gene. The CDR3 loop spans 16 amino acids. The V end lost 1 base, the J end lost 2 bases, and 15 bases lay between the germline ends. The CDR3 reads CASSLGRDPGAYEQYF. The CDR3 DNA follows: TGTGCCAGCAGCTTAGGGAGGGACCCCGGCGCCTACGAGCAGTACTTC.

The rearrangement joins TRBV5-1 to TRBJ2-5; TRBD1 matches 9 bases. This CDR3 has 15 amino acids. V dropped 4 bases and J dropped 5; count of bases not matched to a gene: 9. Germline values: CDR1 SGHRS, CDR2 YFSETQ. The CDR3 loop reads CASSPLGQGWETQYF. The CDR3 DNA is TGCGCCAGCAGCCCCTTGGGACAGGGCTGGGAGACCCAGTACTTC.

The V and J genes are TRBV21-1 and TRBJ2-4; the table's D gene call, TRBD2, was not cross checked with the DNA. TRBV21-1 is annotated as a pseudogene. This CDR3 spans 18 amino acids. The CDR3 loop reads CASSKVSLVRATRNIQYF. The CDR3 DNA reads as TGTGCCAGCAGCAAAGTTTCACTAGTCCGAGCAACGAGAAACATTCAGTACTTC.

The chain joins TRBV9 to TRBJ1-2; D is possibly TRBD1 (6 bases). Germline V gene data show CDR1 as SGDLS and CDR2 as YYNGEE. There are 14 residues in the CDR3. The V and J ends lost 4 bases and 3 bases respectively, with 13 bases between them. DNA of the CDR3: TGTGCCAGCAGCTCGGGAGCAGGGGACTATGGCTACACCTTC. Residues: CASSSGAGDYGYTF.

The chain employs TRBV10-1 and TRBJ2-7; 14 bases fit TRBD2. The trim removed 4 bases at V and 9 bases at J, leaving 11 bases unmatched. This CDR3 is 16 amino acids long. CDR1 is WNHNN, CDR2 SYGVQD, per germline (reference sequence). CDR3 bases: TGCGCCAGCAGTGCCCCTGAAGGACTAGCGGGGGGCCCGCAGTACTTC. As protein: CASSAPEGLAGGPQYF.

CDR3 sequence (DNA): TGTGCCAGCAGCTGGAGGCCGGGACTAGATACAGATACGCAGTATTTT. Its translation: CASSWRPGLDTDTQYF. The chain links TRBV7-8 to TRBJ2-3, with TRBD2 matching 8 bases. Trimming removed 4 bases from V and 3 bases from J; junction bases left unmatched: 9. The germline gives CDR1 SGHVS, CDR2 FQNEAQ. The CDR3 is made up of 16 amino acids.

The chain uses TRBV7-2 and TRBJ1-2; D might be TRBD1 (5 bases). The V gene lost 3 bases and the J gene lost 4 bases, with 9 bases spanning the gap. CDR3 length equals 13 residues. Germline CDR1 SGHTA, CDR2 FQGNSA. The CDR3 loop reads CASSFGDSYGYTF. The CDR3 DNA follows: TGTGCCAGCAGCTTCGGGGACTCCTATGGCTACACCTTC.

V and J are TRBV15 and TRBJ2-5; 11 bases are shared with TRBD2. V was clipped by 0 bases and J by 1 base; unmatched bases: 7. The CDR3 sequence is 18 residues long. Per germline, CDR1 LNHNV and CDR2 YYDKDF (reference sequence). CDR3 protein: CATSRDVGTSGAQETQYF. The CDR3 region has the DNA TGTGCCACCAGCAGAGATGTTGGGACTAGCGGCGCCCAAGAGACCCAGTACTTC.

The CDR3 region is CASSWGLTGPQHF. The CDR3 DNA sequence: TGTGCCAGCAGTTGGGGTCTCACAGGGCCCCAGCATTTT. The chain combines TRBV27 with TRBJ1-5; TRBD1 is a possible D gene (5 bases). The CDR3 length is 13 residues. V was cut by 4 bases and J by 9 bases, with 13 bases left in between. Germline assignment: CDR1 MNHEY and CDR2 SMNVEV (reference sequence).

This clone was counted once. This CDR3 reads CASSDLYRVLAGGYEQYF. DNA for the CDR3: TGTGCCAGCAGTGACCTGTACAGGGTTCTAGCGGGAGGCTACGAGCAGTACTTC. This rearrangement joins TRBV6-1 to TRBJ2-7; 11 bases match TRBD2. V lost 3 bases, J lost 3 bases, and 13 bases stayed unmatched. The CDR3 consists of 18 residues. CDR1 and CDR2 from the germline V gene are MNHNS and SASEGT.

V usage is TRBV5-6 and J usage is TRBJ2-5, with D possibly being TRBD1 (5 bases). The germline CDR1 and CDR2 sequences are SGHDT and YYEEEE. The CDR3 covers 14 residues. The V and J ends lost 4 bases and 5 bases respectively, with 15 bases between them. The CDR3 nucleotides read TGTGCCAGCAGCGCCCCAGGGATTTCGGAGACCCAGTACTTC. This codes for CASSAPGISETQYF.

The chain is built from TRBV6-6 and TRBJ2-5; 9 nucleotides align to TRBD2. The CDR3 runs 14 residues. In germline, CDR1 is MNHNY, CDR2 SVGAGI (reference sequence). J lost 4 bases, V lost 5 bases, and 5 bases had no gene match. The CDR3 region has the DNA TGTGCCAGCAGTCCCGGGACTAGCAGAGAGACCCAGTACTTC. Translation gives CASSPGTSRETQYF.

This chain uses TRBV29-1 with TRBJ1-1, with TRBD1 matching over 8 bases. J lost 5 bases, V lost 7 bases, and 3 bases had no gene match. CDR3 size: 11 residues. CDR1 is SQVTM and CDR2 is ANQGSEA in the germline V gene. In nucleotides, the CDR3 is TGCAGCGCACAGGGGGGAACTGAAGCTTTCTTT. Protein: CSAQGGTEAFF.

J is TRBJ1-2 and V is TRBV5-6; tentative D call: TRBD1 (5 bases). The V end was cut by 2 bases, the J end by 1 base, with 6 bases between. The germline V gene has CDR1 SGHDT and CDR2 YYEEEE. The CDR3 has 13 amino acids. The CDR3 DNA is TGTGCCAGCAGCTTACAGGTTAACTATGGCTACACCTTC. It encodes CASSLQVNYGYTF. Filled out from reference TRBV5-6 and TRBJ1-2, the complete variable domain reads DAGVTQSPTHLIKTRGQQVTLRCSPKSGHDTVSWYQQALGQGPQFIFQYYEEEERQRGNFPDRFSGHQFPNYSSELNVNALLLGDSALYLCASSLQVNYGYTFGSGTRLTVV.

CDR3 in DNA: TGTGCCAGCAGTTACTCGAGCCCTAGCGGGGCCGCGGCCACCGGGGAGCTGTTTTTT. Encoded protein: CASSYSSPSGAAATGELFF. The gene calls are TRBV6-7 and TRBJ2-2; 9 bases line up with TRBD2. TRBV6-7 is known as an ORF, though its function is uncertain. Germline trimming cut 0 bases from V and 4 bases from J; bases unmatched to any gene: 12. This CDR3 spans 19 amino acids.

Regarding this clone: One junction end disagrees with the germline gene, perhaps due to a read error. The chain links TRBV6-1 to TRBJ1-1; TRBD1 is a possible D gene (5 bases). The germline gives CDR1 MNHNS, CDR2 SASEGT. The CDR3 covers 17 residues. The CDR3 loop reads CVSSDSSRHPVDTEAFF. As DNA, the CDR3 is TGTGTCAGCAGTGACAGTTCAAGACACCCTGTCGACACTGAAGCTTTCTTT.

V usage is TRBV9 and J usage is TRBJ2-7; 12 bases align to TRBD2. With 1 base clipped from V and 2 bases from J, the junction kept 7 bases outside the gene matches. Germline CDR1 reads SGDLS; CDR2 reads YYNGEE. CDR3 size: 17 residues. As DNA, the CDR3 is TGTGCCAGCAGCGTAATAACTAGCGGGGGGCACGCCTACGAGCAGTACTTC. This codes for CASSVITSGGHAYEQYF.